This entry lists 32 T cell receptor beta chains sequenced from one sample in a study of T cell responses to AZD1222 COVID-19 vaccine. Method: immunoSEQ multiplex PCR; TCRdb's copy keeps in-frame clones and lacks some. The table has 95,000 to 130,000 clones, around 88% seen once. Material: peripheral blood, obtained on day 0 of AZD1222 vaccination. These receptors were taken from an adult in good health.

The rearrangement uses TRBV6-5 and TRBJ1-1; TRBD1 aligns across 8 bases. Germline-derived CDR1 and CDR2 are MNHEY and SVGAGI. The CDR3 totals 13 residues. J gave up 6 bases and V 6 bases, and 6 bases lay outside the gene matches. CDR3 residues: CASRRTGPSEAFF. The DNA of the CDR3 is TGTGCCAGCAGGAGGACAGGGCCGTCTGAAGCTTTCTTT.

The V and J genes are TRBV3-1 (or the pseudogene TRBV3-2) and TRBJ2-3; 9 bases match TRBD1. CDR1 is LGHDT and CDR2 is YNNKEL in the germline V gene (reference sequence). The V and J ends lost 8 bases and 1 base, in that order; junction bases with no gene match: 4. This CDR3 contains 14 residues. CDR3 loop: CASLDRGGTDTQYF. CDR3 DNA: TGTGCCAGCCTGGACAGGGGCGGCACAGATACGCAGTATTTT.

The chain joins TRBV7-9 to TRBJ1-1, with TRBD1 matching over 8 bases. Germline-derived CDR1 and CDR2 are SEHNR and FQNEAQ (reference sequence). Trimming cost V 5 bases and J 6 bases; bases outside gene matches: 2. There are 12 residues in the CDR3. This chain's CDR3 is CASSTQGAEAFF. CDR3 in DNA: TGTGCCAGCAGCACACAGGGGGCTGAAGCTTTCTTT.

The V gene is TRBV30, the J gene TRBJ2-1; a possible D gene is TRBD1 (5 bases). The CDR3 totals 12 residues. Germline assignment: CDR1 GTSNPN and CDR2 SVGIG (reference sequence). Trimming took 4 bases from V and 2 from J, leaving 6 bases between them. CDR3 loop: CAWKGPYNEQFF. DNA for the CDR3: TGTGCCTGGAAGGGGCCCTACAATGAGCAGTTCTTC. Filled out from reference TRBV30 and TRBJ2-1, the complete variable domain reads SQTIHQWPATLVQPVGSPLSLECTVEGTSNPNLYWYRQAAGRGLQLLFYSVGIGQISSEVPQNLSASRPQDRQFILSSKKLLLSDSGFYLCAWKGPYNEQFFGPGTRLTVL.

This clone was picked up one time. The gene calls are TRBV10-3 and TRBJ2-3, with 12 bases identical to TRBD2. Per the germline V gene, CDR1 is ENHRY and CDR2 is SYGVKD. The CDR3 sequence is 20 residues long. The ends lost 4 bases at V and 4 bases at J; junction bases unmatched: 18. The CDR3 DNA sequence: TGTGCCATCAGTGTTATTGAACTAGCGGGGGGCCGGGGGTTTGCAGATACGCAGTATTTT. Encoded protein: CAISVIELAGGRGFADTQYF.

The chain combines TRBV3-1 (or the pseudogene TRBV3-2) with TRBJ1-1; 10 bases agree with TRBD1. Germline V CDR1 and CDR2: LGHDT, YNNKEL (reference sequence). The V and J ends lost 3 bases and 6 bases, in that order; junction bases with no gene match: 4. The CDR3 consists of 14 residues. The CDR3 here is CASSHQGQGAEAFF. DNA for the CDR3: TGTGCCAGCAGCCATCAAGGACAGGGGGCTGAAGCTTTCTTT.

This clone is a singleton in its sample. The chain recombines TRBV2 with TRBJ1-1; tentatively, D is TRBD1 (6 bases). The CDR3 contains 14 residues. Trimming left V 6 bases short and J 3 bases short, with 14 bases between. Germline V lookup: CDR1 SNHLY, CDR2 FYNNEI. CDR3 sequence: CASRPQGGDTEAFF. For the CDR3, the DNA is TGTGCCAGCAGGCCACAGGGAGGGGACACTGAAGCTTTCTTT.

The J gene is TRBJ1-6, the V gene TRBV5-1; possibly TRBD1 for D (6 bases). Germline lookup yields CDR1 SGHRS and CDR2 YFSETQ. V gave up 4 bases and J gave up 0 bases, with 11 bases separating them. The CDR3 extends over 16 amino acids. Written as DNA, the CDR3 is TGCGCCAGCAGCCTGGTACAGGGCTCCTATAATTCACCCCTCCACTTT. It yields the protein CASSLVQGSYNSPLHF.

This clone has just one count. The chain recombines TRBV5-1 with TRBJ1-5, with no clear D. Looked up from germline, CDR1 is SGHRS and CDR2 is YFSETQ. V was pared by 5 bases and J by 3 bases, with 12 bases between. This CDR3 has 14 residues. This chain's CDR3 is CASRETADNQPQHF. Here the CDR3 DNA reads TGCGCCAGCAGGGAGACGGCCGACAATCAGCCCCAGCATTTT.

This chain links TRBV5-1 with TRBJ1-1; 10 nucleotides match TRBD1. The V segment lost 4 bases and the J segment 6 bases; nucleotides outside the gene matches: 6. CDR1 is SGHRS and CDR2 is YFSETQ in the germline V gene. The CDR3 contains 14 residues. The CDR3 DNA reads as TGCGCCAGCAGCGGGGGACAGGGGTTCTCTGAAGCTTTCTTT. Translating it yields CASSGGQGFSEAFF.

The V and J genes are TRBV7-6 and TRBJ1-3, with TRBD1 as a possible D gene (5 bases). Deletions cut 3 bases from V and 4 bases from J, with 10 bases between. Germline-derived CDR1 and CDR2 are SGHVS and FNYEAQ. The CDR3 has 14 residues. The CDR3 region is CASSFGGAGNTIYF. CDR3 DNA sequence: TGTGCCAGCAGCTTTGGGGGAGCGGGAAACACCATATATTTT.

The chain recombines TRBV25-1 with TRBJ2-1; either TRBD1 or TRBD2 may supply D (5 bases each). The CDR3 extends over 14 amino acids. Germline values: CDR1 MGHDK, CDR2 SYGVNS. Trimming shortened V by 7 bases and J by 0 bases, and 10 bases separated the two germline ends. The CDR3 sequence: CASKRDGSYNEQFF. CDR3 in DNA: TGTGCCAGCAAGAGGGACGGCTCCTACAATGAGCAGTTCTTC.

This chain joins TRBV19 and TRBJ2-7, with D unclear. V was cut by 8 bases and J by 0 bases, with 14 bases left in between. Germline CDR1 LNHDA, CDR2 SQIVND (reference sequence). CDR3 length: 14 residues. The chain's CDR3 is CASSPGWSSYEQYF. The CDR3 DNA reads as TGTGCCAGTTCGCCCGGCTGGAGCTCCTACGAGCAGTACTTC.

This clone came up a few times. The genes are TRBV28 and TRBJ1-2; the match to TRBD1 covers 7 bases. J gave up 1 base and V 2 bases, and 1 base lay outside the gene matches. Germline CDR1 reads MDHEN; CDR2 reads SYDVKM. This CDR3 has 14 amino acids. The CDR3 loop is CASSLRQGNYGYTF. The CDR3, as DNA: TGTGCCAGCAGTTTACGACAGGGTAACTATGGCTACACCTTC.

The chain uses TRBV9 and TRBJ2-5; TRBD1 matches 7 bases. Germline CDR1 reads SGDLS; CDR2 reads YYNGEE. The CDR3 length is 14 residues. The ends lost 4 bases at V and 2 bases at J; junction bases unmatched: 5. In DNA, the CDR3 is TGTGCCAGCAGCCAGGGGGTGCAACAAGAGACCCAGTACTTC. Protein: CASSQGVQQETQYF.

This chain uses TRBV20-1 with TRBJ2-1; 8 nucleotides match TRBD2. The junction had 8 bases not matched to a gene; V was cut back by 3 bases and J by 7 bases. The CDR3 runs to 14 residues. Germline CDR1 DFQATT, CDR2 SNEGSKA (reference sequence). The CDR3 DNA follows: TGCAGTGCTAGTACAAGCGGGAGAGGTAATGAGCAGTTCTTC. Its translation: CSASTSGRGNEQFF.

V is TRBV4-3 and J is TRBJ2-1; D not certain. Trimming removed 4 bases at V and 0 bases at J, with 13 bases between. The V gene's germline CDR1 is LGHNA and CDR2 YSLEER. The CDR3 is made up of 16 amino acids. CDR3 protein: CASSRRQPPSYNEQFF. The CDR3 DNA is TGCGCCAGCAGCCGTCGACAACCCCCCTCCTACAATGAGCAGTTCTTC.

V usage is TRBV7-2 and J usage is TRBJ1-6, with a possible D match to TRBD1 (5 bases). The CDR3 is made up of 15 amino acids. V lost 2 bases, J lost 7 bases, and 12 bases lay in between. The V gene's germline CDR1 is SGHTA and CDR2 FQGNSA. The CDR3 is CASSLQGRTNSPLHF. CDR3 nucleotide sequence: TGTGCCAGCAGCTTACAGGGACGGACCAATTCACCCCTCCACTTT.

The rearrangement uses TRBV18 and TRBJ1-2; D is undetermined. Germline V gives CDR1 KGHSH, CDR2 LQKENI. Trimming pared 5 bases from V and 6 bases from J, leaving 7 bases between. CDR3 length: 11 amino acids. The CDR3, as DNA: TGTGCCAGCTCAAACCTGGATGGCTACACCTTC. Encoded protein: CASSNLDGYTF.

V gene TRBV6-5 combines with J gene TRBJ1-3, with D unresolved. The CDR3 spans 12 residues. With 10 bases removed from V and 2 bases from J, the gap between germline ends came to 9 bases. Germline values: CDR1 MNHEY, CDR2 SVGAGI. CDR3 residues: CATFSTGNTIYF. DNA of the CDR3: TGTGCCACCTTTAGCACTGGAAACACCATATATTTT.

The genes are TRBV5-1 and TRBJ2-5; D call uncertain. Trimming took off 0 bases at V and 5 bases at J, with 5 bases between the two ends. This CDR3 spans 12 amino acids. Germline assignment: CDR1 SGHRS and CDR2 YFSETQ. CDR3 sequence (DNA): TGCGCCAGCAGCTTGGCCCAGGAGACCCAGTACTTC. Amino acids: CASSLAQETQYF.

The rearrangement joins TRBV5-1 to TRBJ2-3; D may match TRBD1 or TRBD2 (5 bases each). Per germline, CDR1 SGHRS and CDR2 YFSETQ. This CDR3 contains 14 residues. Deletions cut 1 base from V and 9 bases from J, with 15 bases between. In DNA form, the CDR3 reads TGCGCCAGCAGCTTGTCGACGGGACCGGAGACGCAGTATTTT. Translating gives CASSLSTGPETQYF.

The chain has TRBV28 and TRBJ1-2, with a weak D call TRBD1 (5 bases). Trimming took 3 bases from V and 0 from J, leaving 8 bases between them. The germline gives CDR1 MDHEN, CDR2 SYDVKM. The CDR3 totals 14 residues. The DNA for the CDR3 is TGTGCCAGCAGTTTTCCGACAGCTAACTATGGCTACACCTTC. It yields the protein CASSFPTANYGYTF.

In this sample, this clone turned up once. The J gene is TRBJ1-1, the V gene TRBV11-3, with a tentative D call TRBD1 (5 bases). The V end was cut by 5 bases, the J end by 0 bases, with 10 bases between. From germline, CDR1 is SGHNT and CDR2 YENEEA. CDR3 size: 14 residues. The CDR3 region is CASSPDRLNTEAFF. CDR3 DNA sequence: TGTGCCAGCAGCCCCGACAGACTGAACACTGAAGCTTTCTTT. The whole variable domain, remainder taken from reference TRBV11-3 and TRBJ1-1, is EAGVVQSPRYKIIEKKQPVAFWCNPISGHNTLYWYLQNLGQGPELLIRYENEEAVDDSQLPKDRFSAERLKGVDSTLKIQPAELGDSAVYLCASSPDRLNTEAFFGQGTRLTVV.

V gene TRBV4-2 combines with J gene TRBJ1-2, with 11 bases that match TRBD1. CDR1 is LGHNA and CDR2 is YNFKEQ in the germline V gene. CDR3 length: 19 residues. The trim removed 4 bases at V and 3 bases at J, leaving 16 bases unmatched. The CDR3 loop reads CASSPPRGGQGVRDYGYTF. The CDR3 DNA reads TGTGCCAGCAGCCCCCCCCGGGGGGGACAGGGGGTGAGGGACTATGGCTACACCTTC.

Only one count was recorded for this clone. The genes are TRBV3-1 (or the pseudogene TRBV3-2) and TRBJ1-1; no clear D gene. Germline V gives CDR1 LGHDT, CDR2 YNNKEL (reference sequence). This CDR3 has 15 amino acids. V shed 7 bases and J shed 11 bases, with 26 bases lying between them. The CDR3 sequence is CASNPSHNQYEEAFF. The CDR3 region has the DNA TGTGCCAGCAACCCAAGTCACAATCAGTACGAGGAGGCTTTCTTT.

V is TRBV7-9 and J is TRBJ2-1; 10 bases line up with TRBD2. The CDR3 totals 14 residues. Trimming at V came to 5 bases and at J to 10 bases, leaving 8 bases not matched to a gene. Germline V lookup: CDR1 SEHNR, CDR2 FQNEAQ (reference sequence). The CDR3 is CASSRSGGASEQFF. CDR3 DNA: TGTGCCAGCAGCCGCAGCGGGGGGGCATCCGAGCAGTTCTTC.

The chain recombines TRBV5-1 with TRBJ2-3; TRBD2 aligns across 12 bases. CDR3 size: 16 residues. V shed 4 bases and J 0 bases; nucleotides not matched to a gene: 3. The germline CDR1 and CDR2 sequences are SGHRS and YFSETQ. In DNA, the CDR3 is TGCGCCAGCAGCCCAGGGACTAGCGGGAGCACAGATACGCAGTATTTT. This translates into CASSPGTSGSTDTQYF.

This clone was observed once. The J gene is TRBJ1-5, the V gene TRBV6-2 or TRBV6-3; no clear D gene. Per the germline V gene, CDR1 is MNHEY and CDR2 is SVGEGT. There are 16 residues in the CDR3. V lost 4 bases and J 0 bases, leaving 13 bases between the germline ends. The CDR3 sequence: CASSSRARYSNQPQHF. CDR3 sequence (DNA): TGTGCCAGCAGTTCTCGGGCCCGGTATAGCAATCAGCCCCAGCATTTT.

This clone was detected a few times. The rearrangement uses TRBV5-1 and TRBJ1-2; 10 positions match TRBD1. The CDR3 contains 12 residues. CDR1 is SGHRS and CDR2 is YFSETQ in the germline V gene. J gave up 6 bases and V 7 bases, and 3 bases lay outside the gene matches. In nucleotides, the CDR3 is TGCGCCAGCGGACAGGGGGGAGATGGCTACACCTTC. It specifies CASGQGGDGYTF.

In nucleotides, the CDR3 is TGTGCCAGCAGACCTGACAGGGGGGAGACCCAGTACTTC. Translated, it gives CASRPDRGETQYF. This chain uses TRBV7-9 with TRBJ2-5; TRBD1 agrees at 9 bases. The germline gives CDR1 SEHNR, CDR2 FQNEAQ (reference sequence). The CDR3 runs 13 residues. After removal of 6 bases from V and 5 bases from J, the junction contained 4 bases not matched to a gene.

This clone appeared once. The chain combines TRBV18 with TRBJ1-1; tentatively, D is TRBD1 (5 bases). V lost 0 bases and J lost 8, with 10 bases in between. CDR3 length: 13 amino acids. CDR1 is KGHSH, CDR2 LQKENI, per germline. The CDR3, as DNA: TGTGCCAGCTCACCACCGACAGCATTAGAAGCTTTCTTT. Its translation is CASSPPTALEAFF.